Following are 18 T cell receptor beta chains from one sample sequenced in a study of shared clonotypes between healthy human individuals. The method was immunoSEQ multiplex PCR; TCRdb's version includes in-frame clones alone and lacks a portion of them. Of 2 million or so clones in the sample, roughly 96% were seen once. Sequencing was carried out using naive CD4+ T cells sorted from blood. This sample's subset: CD45RA+ positively selected. The receptor set was obtained from a young man in good health.

The chain links TRBV19 to TRBJ1-5, with D uncertain. Trimming took off 3 bases at V and 8 bases at J, with 11 bases between the two ends. The germline V gene encodes CDR1 LNHDA and CDR2 SQIVND (reference sequence). This CDR3 has 13 amino acids. The CDR3 DNA is TGTGCCAGTAGTATGAGGGTCGGAGAGCCCCAGCATTTT. This gives the protein CASSMRVGEPQHF.

This clone was found once. Different DNA sequences within this sample yield the same CDR3. V usage is TRBV6-5 and J usage is TRBJ2-7; tentative D call: TRBD1 (5 bases). Trimming removed 5 bases at V and 2 bases at J, with 7 bases between. The CDR3 is 12 amino acids. Germline values: CDR1 MNHEY, CDR2 SVGAGI. DNA of the CDR3: TGTGCCAGCAGTCAGGGTCCCTACGAGCAGTACTTC. It encodes CASSQGPYEQYF.

This clone appeared a single time. This rearrangement joins TRBV7-3 to TRBJ1-1; D is perhaps TRBD1 (6 bases). With 5 bases removed from V and 1 base from J, the gap between germline ends came to 14 bases. The CDR3 sequence is 15 residues long. The germline gives CDR1 SGHTA, CDR2 FQGTGA. The CDR3 region is CASSPGQGRNTEAFF. The CDR3 coding sequence is TGTGCCAGCAGCCCAGGCCAGGGGCGGAACACTGAAGCTTTCTTT.

This rearrangement joins TRBV6-5 to TRBJ1-2; D is unclear. Between the trimmed V and J ends, which lost 5 bases and 4 bases, there was a span of 11 bases. CDR1 and CDR2 from the germline V gene are MNHEY and SVGAGI. The CDR3 sequence is 13 residues long. The CDR3 loop is CASSLEGPYGYTF. CDR3 coding DNA: TGTGCCAGCAGTCTCGAGGGTCCCTATGGCTACACCTTC.

J is TRBJ2-3 and V is TRBV7-8; D may be TRBD2 (7 bases). Trimming cost V 8 bases and J 5 bases, with 11 bases left between them. CDR1 SGHVS and CDR2 FQNEAQ come from the germline V gene. CDR3 length equals 12 residues. CDR3 coding DNA: TGTGCCAGCCGGGGGGCGGGAGATACGCAGTATTTT. Translation: CASRGAGDTQYF.

This chain connects TRBV7-2 to TRBJ1-3; tentatively, D is TRBD1 (5 bases). Germline CDR1 and CDR2: SGHTA and FQGNSA. Trimming shortened V by 3 bases and J by 2 bases, and 17 bases separated the two germline ends. The CDR3 has 17 residues. The CDR3 bases are TGTGCCAGCAGCTTGGGCAGGGACCTAAATACTGGAAACACCATATATTTT. Its protein product is CASSLGRDLNTGNTIYF.

Concerning this clone: The same CDR3 is also encoded by other DNA sequences in this sample. The CDR3 spells CASSLVETQYF. In DNA, the CDR3 is TGTGCCAGCAGTTTAGTAGAGACCCAGTACTTC. V gene TRBV28 combines with J gene TRBJ2-5; D remains ambiguous. CDR1 MDHEN and CDR2 SYDVKM come from the germline V gene. V lost 2 bases and J lost 4, with 2 bases in between. CDR3 size: 11 residues.

The genes are TRBV29-1 and TRBJ2-5; TRBD2 matches at 12 bases. With V trimmed by 4 bases and J by 4 bases, 4 bases remained unmatched. Looked up from germline, CDR1 is SQVTM and CDR2 is ANQGSEA. The CDR3 totals 14 residues. In nucleotides, the CDR3 is TGCAGCGTTGGACTAGCGGGAGCTTTAGAGACCCAGTACTTC. This sequence encodes CSVGLAGALETQYF. Using reference TRBV29-1 and TRBJ2-5 for the parts outside the CDR3, the full variable domain is SAVISQKPSRDICQRGTSLTIQCQVDSQVTMMFWYRQQPGQSLTLIATANQGSEATYESGFVIDKFPISRPNLTFSTLTVSNMSPEDSSIYLCSVGLAGALETQYFGPGTRLLVL.

This clone was recorded once. The chain uses TRBV7-3 and TRBJ2-3; D is uncertain. The CDR3 contains 16 residues. V dropped 5 bases and J dropped 0 bases, with 15 bases sitting between them. Germline V lookup: CDR1 SGHTA, CDR2 FQGTGA. The CDR3 DNA is TGTGCCAGCAGCCCCCGGCCGGACCCTAGCACAGATACGCAGTATTTT. This encodes CASSPRPDPSTDTQYF.

This rearrangement joins TRBV19 to TRBJ2-5, with D unresolved. Trimming left V 10 bases short and J 2 bases short, with 14 bases between. The CDR3 extends over 13 amino acids. Germline V gene lookup returns CDR1 LNHDA and CDR2 SQIVND (reference sequence). Here the CDR3 DNA reads TGTGCCACCGCCCGAAGGGAACAAGAGACCCAGTACTTC. The encoded protein is CATARREQETQYF.

CDR3 bases: TGTGCCAGCAGCGAAGAGGGGACAGCACAGTATTTT. This translates into CASSEEGTAQYF. The rearrangement joins TRBV9 to TRBJ2-3, with 7 bases that match TRBD1. Germline values: CDR1 SGDLS, CDR2 YYNGEE. CDR3 length: 12 amino acids. Trimming cost V 3 bases and J 12 bases; bases outside gene matches: 7.

This clone was detected only once. The V call is TRBV5-1, the J call TRBJ2-7; tentatively, D is TRBD1 (5 bases). The CDR3 runs 16 residues. V lost 2 bases and J 0 bases, leaving 15 bases between the germline ends. CDR1 is SGHRS and CDR2 is YFSETQ in the germline V gene. The CDR3: CASSFSVGASSYEQYF. CDR3 DNA sequence: TGCGCCAGCAGCTTCTCGGTAGGGGCCAGCTCCTACGAGCAGTACTTC.

The chain uses TRBV18 and TRBJ1-1; maybe TRBD1 (6 bases). Trimming removed 3 bases at V and 0 bases at J, with 11 bases between. The CDR3 is 15 amino acids. Germline CDR1 is KGHSH and CDR2 is LQKENI. The CDR3 coding sequence is TGTGCCAGCTCACCTCAACAGGGCCTGAACACTGAAGCTTTCTTT. This gives the protein CASSPQQGLNTEAFF.

J is TRBJ1-1 and V is TRBV5-1; D perhaps matches TRBD1 (6 bases). Trimming pared 4 bases from V and 0 bases from J, leaving 22 bases between. The CDR3 runs 18 residues. The germline V gene encodes CDR1 SGHRS and CDR2 YFSETQ. The CDR3 region has the DNA TGCGCCAGCAGCCGCACAACCGTGGGGGCACGAATGAACACTGAAGCTTTCTTT. Its protein is CASSRTTVGARMNTEAFF.

This clone was detected only once. The chain recombines TRBV4-3 with TRBJ1-1, with TRBD1 as a possible D gene (5 bases). V dropped 2 bases and J dropped 4 bases, with 14 bases sitting between them. The germline CDR1 and CDR2 sequences are LGHNA and YSLEER. The CDR3 consists of 15 residues. CDR3 nucleotides: TGCGCCAGCAGCCAATCAACGGGGCTTGGCACTGAAGCTTTCTTT. It encodes CASSQSTGLGTEAFF.

The chain joins TRBV19 to TRBJ2-1; the D gene is possibly TRBD2 (5 bases). Trimming left V 6 bases short and J 4 bases short, with 13 bases between. The CDR3 has 14 amino acids. CDR1 LNHDA and CDR2 SQIVND come from the germline V gene (reference sequence). The CDR3 region is CASRGPGKYNEQFF. The CDR3 DNA is TGTGCCAGTAGGGGCCCGGGGAAGTACAATGAGCAGTTCTTC.

This rearrangement joins TRBV6-4 to TRBJ1-3; 8 bases line up with TRBD1. The CDR3 runs to 18 residues. The germline V gene has CDR1 MRHNA and CDR2 SNTAGT. V gave up 6 bases and J gave up 2 bases; unmatched junction bases: 15. The DNA of the CDR3 is TGTGCCAGCAGCGAACTCGGACAGGGCCAAGGGGCTGGAAACACCATATATTTT. Its protein product is CASSELGQGQGAGNTIYF.

J is TRBJ2-1 and V is TRBV19, with 13 nucleotides matching TRBD2. Trimming cost V 5 bases and J 0 bases; bases outside gene matches: 13. This CDR3 is built from 20 residues. Germline V gene data show CDR1 as LNHDA and CDR2 as SQIVND (reference sequence). The CDR3 DNA follows: TGTGCCAGTAGTTTCCGCCCCCGGACTAGCGGGGGCCGCTCCTACAATGAGCAGTTCTTC. Amino acid sequence: CASSFRPRTSGGRSYNEQFF.